These T cell receptor beta chains were read from a single sample in a study of blood T cell repertoires in COVID-19. Measured with immunoSEQ multiplex PCR; TCRdb has only the in-frame clones, and not every one. In the table there are approximately 230,000 clones, about 89% of which are singletons. The sample comprised PBMCs or T cells enriched from blood (not recorded which). All receptors come from a woman younger than 30 who had recovered from COVID-19. The CDR3 runs from the conserved cysteine through the conserved F or W. The D gene is left open where the match is weak. Part of the rows lack a size; the others show once, few, many or a class for expanded clones.

d_call: TRBD1; clone_size: .; v_call: TRBV10-3; j_call: TRBJ2-2; cdr3_aa: CAISESDRGAGELFF; cdr3_nt: TGTGCCATCAGTGAGTCGGACAGGGGGGCCGGGGAGCTGTTTTTT
d_call: TRBD1; clone_size: .; v_call: TRBV11-3; j_call: TRBJ2-1; cdr3_aa: CASSLGLLGTAEEQFF; cdr3_nt: TGTGCCAGCAGCTTAGGGCTCCTAGGGACAGCCGAGGAGCAGTTCTTC
d_call: TRBD1; clone_size: few; v_call: TRBV28; j_call: TRBJ2-1; cdr3_aa: CASGAGGNYNEQFF; cdr3_nt: TGTGCCAGCGGGGCAGGGGGTAACTACAATGAGCAGTTCTTC
d_call: .; clone_size: .; v_call: TRBV3-1/TRBV3-2; j_call: TRBJ1-1; cdr3_aa: CASSLTLNTEAFF; cdr3_nt: TGTGCCAGCAGCCTGACACTGAACACTGAAGCTTTCTTT
d_call: .; clone_size: .; v_call: TRBV20-1; j_call: TRBJ1-2; cdr3_aa: CSALGGEGYTF; cdr3_nt: TGCAGTGCCCTGGGGGGGGAGGGCTACACCTTC
d_call: .; clone_size: .; v_call: TRBV3-1/TRBV3-2; j_call: TRBJ1-5; cdr3_aa: CASSHSGANQPQHF; cdr3_nt: TGTGCCAGCAGCCATTCAGGGGCGAATCAGCCCCAGCATTTT
d_call: .; clone_size: .; v_call: TRBV9; j_call: TRBJ1-1; cdr3_aa: CASSPQGGTEAFF; cdr3_nt: TGTGCCAGCAGCCCCCAAGGGGGAACTGAAGCTTTCTTT
d_call: .; clone_size: .; v_call: TRBV11-3; j_call: TRBJ1-2; cdr3_aa: CASSLGVDYGYTF; cdr3_nt: TGTGCCAGCAGCTTAGGAGTGGACTATGGCTACACCTTC
d_call: .; clone_size: .; v_call: TRBV28; j_call: TRBJ2-2; cdr3_aa: CASIEPGATGELFF; cdr3_nt: TGTGCCAGCATTGAACCAGGGGCTACCGGGGAGCTGTTTTTT
d_call: .; clone_size: .; v_call: TRBV28; j_call: TRBJ2-2; cdr3_aa: CASSLAPATGELFF; cdr3_nt: TGTGCCAGCAGTTTGGCCCCCGCAACCGGGGAGCTGTTTTTT
d_call: .; clone_size: .; v_call: TRBV7-9; j_call: TRBJ1-4; cdr3_aa: CASSLGGLRKASNEKLFF; cdr3_nt: TGTGCCAGCAGCTTAGGGGGACTCAGGAAGGCGAGTAATGAAAAACTGTTTTTT
d_call: .; clone_size: .; v_call: TRBV5-1; j_call: TRBJ2-2; cdr3_aa: CASSLRGGGTGELFF; cdr3_nt: TGCGCCAGCAGCTTACGGGGAGGTGGCACCGGGGAGCTGTTTTTT
d_call: TRBD2; clone_size: .; v_call: TRBV28; j_call: TRBJ2-3; cdr3_aa: CASSSGLAGGITDTQYF; cdr3_nt: TGTGCCAGCAGTTCGGGACTAGCGGGAGGTATCACAGATACGCAGTATTTT
d_call: .; clone_size: .; v_call: TRBV19; j_call: TRBJ1-5; cdr3_aa: CASTGRGTQPQHF; cdr3_nt: TGTGCCAGTACGGGCAGGGGAACTCAGCCCCAGCATTTT
d_call: TRBD2; clone_size: once; v_call: TRBV5-4; j_call: TRBJ2-2; cdr3_aa: CASSKTSGSTGELFF; cdr3_nt: TGTGCCAGCAGCAAGACTAGCGGGAGTACCGGGGAGCTGTTTTTT
d_call: .; clone_size: .; v_call: TRBV3-1/TRBV3-2; j_call: TRBJ1-6; cdr3_aa: CASAQERTDTPLHF; cdr3_nt: TGTGCCAGCGCCCAAGAGAGGACAGATACACCCCTCCACTTT
d_call: .; clone_size: .; v_call: TRBV7-2; j_call: TRBJ2-1; cdr3_aa: CASSPQRTSYNEQFF; cdr3_nt: TGTGCCAGCAGCCCTCAGCGTACCTCCTACAATGAGCAGTTCTTC
d_call: TRBD1; clone_size: .; v_call: TRBV4-2; j_call: TRBJ1-4; cdr3_aa: CASSQALGQGNEKLFF; cdr3_nt: TGTGCCAGCAGCCAAGCCCTAGGACAGGGTAATGAAAAACTGTTTTTT
d_call: .; clone_size: .; v_call: TRBV18; j_call: TRBJ1-1; cdr3_aa: CASSPLGSTVNTEAFF; cdr3_nt: TGTGCCAGCTCACCCCTAGGGAGTACGGTGAACACTGAAGCTTTCTTT
d_call: TRBD1; clone_size: few; v_call: TRBV19; j_call: TRBJ2-1; cdr3_aa: CASMGDRALFSYNEQFF; cdr3_nt: TGTGCCAGTATGGGAGACAGGGCCCTGTTCTCCTACAATGAGCAGTTCTTC
d_call: .; clone_size: .; v_call: TRBV24-1; j_call: TRBJ2-5; cdr3_aa: CATGSTRRAETQYF; cdr3_nt: TGTGCCACCGGGAGCACCCGGCGGGCCGAGACCCAGTACTTC
d_call: .; clone_size: .; v_call: TRBV19; j_call: TRBJ1-1; cdr3_aa: CASSAGRLAEAFF; cdr3_nt: TGTGCCAGTAGTGCGGGACGGCTAGCTGAAGCTTTCTTT
d_call: .; clone_size: .; v_call: TRBV6-5; j_call: TRBJ1-5; cdr3_aa: CASSSVNQPQHF; cdr3_nt: TGTGCCAGCAGTTCGGTCAATCAGCCCCAGCATTTT
d_call: TRBD1; clone_size: .; v_call: TRBV9; j_call: TRBJ1-1; cdr3_aa: CASSALREGWTGNPTEAFF; cdr3_nt: TGTGCCAGCAGCGCTCTACGCGAGGGCTGGACAGGGAATCCTACTGAAGCTTTCTTT
d_call: TRBD1; clone_size: .; v_call: TRBV19; j_call: TRBJ1-1; cdr3_aa: CASSIGDSLGRGTEAFF; cdr3_nt: TGTGCCAGTAGTATAGGGGACAGTCTAGGTAGGGGGACTGAAGCTTTCTTT
d_call: .; clone_size: .; v_call: TRBV4-1; j_call: TRBJ2-5; cdr3_aa: CASSQVILGLGGETQYF; cdr3_nt: TGCGCCAGCAGCCAAGTAATACTTGGACTAGGGGGAGAGACCCAGTACTTC
d_call: .; clone_size: .; v_call: TRBV3-1/TRBV3-2; j_call: TRBJ1-1; cdr3_aa: CASSQVVSAEAFF; cdr3_nt: TGTGCCAGCAGCCAAGTTGTATCGGCTGAAGCTTTCTTT
d_call: .; clone_size: .; v_call: TRBV5-5; j_call: TRBJ1-1; cdr3_aa: CASSLAIVGAKAFF; cdr3_nt: TGTGCCAGCAGCTTGGCCATCGTGGGGGCGAAAGCTTTCTTT
d_call: TRBD1; clone_size: .; v_call: TRBV7-8; j_call: TRBJ1-1; cdr3_aa: CASSPPGQGIEAFF; cdr3_nt: TGTGCCAGCAGCCCGCCGGGACAGGGAATTGAAGCTTTCTTT
d_call: .; clone_size: .; v_call: TRBV9; j_call: TRBJ1-2; cdr3_aa: CASSVEVEGYGYTF; cdr3_nt: TGTGCCAGCAGCGTAGAGGTGGAGGGCTATGGCTACACCTTC
d_call: TRBD1; clone_size: many; v_call: TRBV6-5; j_call: TRBJ1-5; cdr3_aa: CASSYGTGEGQPQHF; cdr3_nt: TGTGCCAGCAGTTACGGGACAGGGGAGGGTCAGCCCCAGCATTTT
d_call: .; clone_size: .; v_call: TRBV6-1; j_call: TRBJ2-3; cdr3_aa: CASSEDRPTDTQYF; cdr3_nt: TGTGCCAGCAGTGAAGACAGGCCCACAGATACGCAGTATTTT
d_call: TRBD2; clone_size: .; v_call: TRBV10-3; j_call: TRBJ2-1; cdr3_aa: CAISATSRLAGGGTYNEQFF; cdr3_nt: TGTGCCATCAGTGCGACATCGAGACTAGCGGGAGGGGGGACCTACAATGAGCAGTTCTTC
d_call: .; clone_size: .; v_call: TRBV7-8; j_call: TRBJ2-1; cdr3_aa: CASSSHRVFGYNEQFF; cdr3_nt: TGTGCCAGCAGCTCGCACCGGGTTTTTGGGTACAATGAGCAGTTCTTC
d_call: .; clone_size: .; v_call: TRBV3-1/TRBV3-2; j_call: TRBJ2-7; cdr3_aa: CASSQEGGAYEQYF; cdr3_nt: TGTGCCAGCAGCCAAGAAGGGGGGGCCTACGAGCAGTACTTC
d_call: .; clone_size: once; v_call: TRBV5-4; j_call: TRBJ1-2; cdr3_aa: CASSLVTDFYGYTF; cdr3_nt: TGTGCCAGCAGCTTGGTGACAGATTTCTACGGCTACACCTTC
d_call: TRBD1; clone_size: once; v_call: TRBV27; j_call: TRBJ2-7; cdr3_aa: CASSRQGWEEQYF; cdr3_nt: TGTGCCAGCAGTCGACAGGGATGGGAAGAGCAGTACTTC
d_call: .; clone_size: .; v_call: TRBV9; j_call: TRBJ1-3; cdr3_aa: CASIEKEQGEVSVSGNTIYF; cdr3_nt: TGTGCCAGCATCGAGAAGGAACAGGGCGAGGTTTCGGTTTCTGGAAACACCATATATTTT
d_call: .; clone_size: .; v_call: TRBV7-3; j_call: TRBJ1-1; cdr3_aa: CASSLGQSAEAFF; cdr3_nt: TGTGCCAGCAGCTTGGGCCAGTCCGCTGAAGCTTTCTTT
d_call: .; clone_size: .; v_call: TRBV6-5; j_call: TRBJ1-1; cdr3_aa: CASSYSMGLMNTEAFF; cdr3_nt: TGTGCCAGCAGTTACTCGATGGGGCTGATGAACACTGAAGCTTTCTTT
d_call: TRBD1; clone_size: .; v_call: TRBV5-1; j_call: TRBJ1-2; cdr3_aa: CASSRLRTGSHGYTF; cdr3_nt: TGCGCCAGCAGCCGCCTCAGGACAGGGAGCCATGGCTACACCTTC
d_call: .; clone_size: .; v_call: TRBV6-5; j_call: TRBJ1-2; cdr3_aa: CASRAVAEGGYTF; cdr3_nt: TGTGCCAGCCGGGCCGTGGCGGAGGGTGGCTACACCTTC
d_call: .; clone_size: .; v_call: TRBV11-3; j_call: TRBJ2-1; cdr3_aa: CASSLQGGGMHNEQFF; cdr3_nt: TGTGCCAGCAGCTTACAGGGCGGAGGGATGCACAATGAGCAGTTCTTC
d_call: .; clone_size: .; v_call: TRBV2; j_call: TRBJ2-7; cdr3_aa: CASGGPLYEQYF; cdr3_nt: TGTGCCAGCGGAGGGCCCCTCTACGAGCAGTACTTC
d_call: .; clone_size: .; v_call: TRBV2; j_call: TRBJ1-6; cdr3_aa: CASSEAGQTRRSLHF; cdr3_nt: TGTGCCAGCAGTGAAGCGGGGCAGACTCGTAGATCCCTCCACTTT
d_call: TRBD2; clone_size: .; v_call: TRBV19; j_call: TRBJ2-7; cdr3_aa: CASSETSVYEQYF; cdr3_nt: TGTGCCAGTAGCGAAACTAGCGTCTACGAGCAGTACTTC
d_call: TRBD1; clone_size: few; v_call: TRBV9; j_call: TRBJ2-3; cdr3_aa: CASSVGFVRRDRGQDTQYF; cdr3_nt: TGTGCCAGCAGCGTAGGGTTCGTCCGTCGGGACAGGGGGCAAGATACGCAGTATTTT
d_call: TRBD2; clone_size: .; v_call: TRBV5-1; j_call: TRBJ2-5; cdr3_aa: CASSASGSWETQYF; cdr3_nt: TGCGCCAGCAGCGCCAGCGGGAGTTGGGAGACCCAGTACTTC
d_call: .; clone_size: .; v_call: TRBV10-3; j_call: TRBJ2-5; cdr3_aa: CAISESVTRVQETQYF; cdr3_nt: TGTGCCATCAGTGAGTCGGTTACTAGGGTACAAGAGACCCAGTACTTC